Each of the 2 T cell receptor beta chains below was sequenced from the same sample in a study of T cell changes during pregnancy in multiple sclerosis. Data came from immunoSEQ multiplex PCR; TCRdb stores just in-frame clones and leaves some out. The sample carries approximately 60,000 clones, 92% recorded once. The input for sequencing was peripheral blood, taken in the first trimester of pregnancy. The receptors come from a female donor with multiple sclerosis, enrolled in a pregnancy study.

The chain recombines TRBV9 with TRBJ2-2, with 9 bases that match TRBD2. CDR1 and CDR2 from the germline V gene are SGDLS and YYNGEE. The CDR3 sequence is 16 residues long. J lost 5 bases, V lost 0 bases, and 5 bases had no gene match. DNA of the CDR3: TGTGCCAGCAGCGTAGGGACCACTAGCGGGACCGGGGAGCTGTTTTTT. This sequence encodes CASSVGTTSGTGELFF. Looking up the rest from reference TRBV9 and TRBJ2-2 gives the full variable domain: DSGVTQTPKHLITATGQRVTLRCSPRSGDLSVYWYQQSLDQGLQFLIQYYNGEERAKGNILERFSAQQFPDLHSELNLSSLELGDSALYFCASSVGTTSGTGELFFGEGSRLTVL.

This sequence joins TRBV5-1 and TRBJ2-3; D not certain. From germline, CDR1 is SGHRS and CDR2 YFSETQ. V was trimmed by 0 bases and J by 5 bases, leaving 7 bases between them. The length of the CDR3 is 13 residues. CDR3 nucleotide sequence: TGCGCCAGCAGCTTGGGGTACGGAGATACGCAGTATTTT. This gives the protein CASSLGYGDTQYF.